These T cell receptor beta chains were read from a single sample in a study of T cell responses to AZD1222 COVID-19 vaccine. Sequencing used immunoSEQ multiplex PCR; TCRdb keeps in-frame clones, though not all of them. Altogether roughly 260,000 clones are present, approximately 95% being singletons, with the ten largest covering 0.55%. Specimen: peripheral blood, collected on day 0 of AZD1222 vaccination. The receptors stem from an adult in good health. The CDR3 runs from the conserved cysteine through the conserved F or W. A D gene is named only where the DNA matches it firmly. Clone size appears in some rows only: once, few, many, or a class for an expanded clone.

d_call j_call clone_size v_call cdr3_nt cdr3_aa
TRBD1 TRBJ2-7 . TRBV5-1 TGCGCCAGCAGACGGGGGACAGGGGCCTACGAGCAGTACTTC CASRRGTGAYEQYF
. TRBJ2-7 . TRBV7-3 TGTGCCAGCAGCTTGGGGGGTGGCCCCCTCTACGAGCAGTACTTC CASSLGGGPLYEQYF
. TRBJ2-1 . TRBV4-1 TGCGCCAGCAGTCGAAGGCAGGGAACAAATGAGCAGTTCTTC CASSRRQGTNEQFF
. TRBJ1-5 . TRBV5-6 TGTGCCAGCAGCCCCGGGCCGAATCAGCCCCAGCATTTT CASSPGPNQPQHF
. TRBJ2-7 few TRBV3-1/TRBV3-2 TGTGCCAGCAGCCAAGATCCGAGACCAACTAGGGAGCAGTACTTC CASSQDPRPTREQYF
. TRBJ2-7 once TRBV11-2 TGTGCCAGCAGCTTAGTCAGGGGTAGATACGAGCAGTACTTC CASSLVRGRYEQYF
. TRBJ2-5 . TRBV2 TGTGCCAGCAGTGAAGACACACCGGAGACCCAGTACTTC CASSEDTPETQYF
. TRBJ1-2 . TRBV5-1 TGCGCCAGCAGGCCCGAGGCCTCTTTGGTCTACTATGGCTACACCTTC CASRPEASLVYYGYTF
. TRBJ2-2 . TRBV24-1 TGTGCCACCAGTCTTGACACCGGGGAGCTGTTTTTT CATSLDTGELFF
. TRBJ1-3 . TRBV28 TGTGCCAGCATCGGTCCGGGAAATGGAAACACCATATATTTT CASIGPGNGNTIYF
. TRBJ2-7 . TRBV7-2 TGTGCCAGCAGCTCGAGGCGGGGACAGAGCTCCTACGAGCAGTACTTC CASSSRRGQSSYEQYF
. TRBJ2-5 . TRBV19 TGTGCCAGTAGGGGCGAGGGGAGAGAGACCCAGTACTTC CASRGEGRETQYF
. TRBJ2-1 . TRBV12-3/TRBV12-4 TGTGCCAGCAGTTGGGCTGGCTACAATGAGCAGTTCTTC CASSWAGYNEQFF
. TRBJ2-7 once TRBV20-1 TGCAGTGCTAGTGTGACCCCCTACGAGCAGTACTTC CSASVTPYEQYF
. TRBJ2-7 . TRBV6-6 TGTGCCAGCAGTTGGACAGGAGGGGAGGTCGAGCAGTACTTC CASSWTGGEVEQYF
. TRBJ2-2 . TRBV5-1 TGCGCCAGCAGCTCACTATCCCTCACGTGGGGGAAGAACACCGGGGAGCTGTTTTTT CASSSLSLTWGKNTGELFF
. TRBJ1-2 . TRBV7-8 TGTGCCAGCAGCTGGGGGGGAGGAGGCTACACCTTC CASSWGGGGYTF
. TRBJ1-2 . TRBV28 TGTGCCAGCAGTCCCCCAGGGTTATCCGTTGGCTACACCTTC CASSPPGLSVGYTF
. TRBJ2-7 . TRBV7-2 TGTGCCAGCAGCTTATCCAGGACCTACGAGCAGTACTTC CASSLSRTYEQYF
TRBD1 TRBJ2-2 . TRBV7-6 TGTGCCAGCAGCTTCGGACAGGGGGCCCACGGGGAGCTGTTTTTT CASSFGQGAHGELFF
. TRBJ1-4 . TRBV11-2 TGTGCCAGCAGCTTGGAGGGGTTAGCTAATGAAAAACTGTTTTTT CASSLEGLANEKLFF
. TRBJ2-3 . TRBV5-1 TGCGCCAGCAGCTTGGCCGACCATCGGTTGGTAAGCACAGATACGCAGTATTTT CASSLADHRLVSTDTQYF
TRBD1 TRBJ2-1 . TRBV28 TGTGCCAGCAGTACAAACAGGGGCACCTTATACAATGAGCAGTTCTTC CASSTNRGTLYNEQFF
. TRBJ1-6 . TRBV7-8 TGTGCCAGCAGCGAACAGGGTAGTAATTCACCCCTCCACTTT CASSEQGSNSPLHF
TRBD1 TRBJ1-2 . TRBV9 TGTGCCAGCAGCGTGACAGGGCTTAACTATGGCTACACCTTC CASSVTGLNYGYTF
TRBD1 TRBJ1-5 . TRBV28 TGTGCCAGCAGTGAGGGACAGGGTAATCAGCCCCAGCATTTT CASSEGQGNQPQHF
. TRBJ2-7 . TRBV5-1 TGCGCCAGCAGCTTCCGGGACCCGAGCTCCTACGAGCAGTACTTC CASSFRDPSSYEQYF
. TRBJ1-3 . TRBV30 TGTGCCTGGAGTCGAGATCGGGCTGGAAACACCATATATTTT CAWSRDRAGNTIYF
. TRBJ2-2 . TRBV7-8 TGTGCCAGCAGCCCGGGACACCCCAACACCGGGGAGCTGTTTTTT CASSPGHPNTGELFF
. TRBJ1-6 . TRBV28 TGTGCCAGCAGTTTAATATACAAGGGATCACCCCTCCACTTT CASSLIYKGSPLHF
. TRBJ2-1 . TRBV5-1 TGCGCCAGCAGGTACGGGCCCGAGCCCAATGAGCAGTTCTTC CASRYGPEPNEQFF
. TRBJ1-1 . TRBV9 TGTGCCAGCAGCCTAGAGAGGGGTGGGGGCACTGAAGCTTTCTTT CASSLERGGGTEAFF
. TRBJ1-4 once TRBV3-1/TRBV3-2 TGTGCCAGCAGCCACAGGGCGTATAGGGGGGAAAAACTGTTTTTT CASSHRAYRGEKLFF
. TRBJ1-1 . TRBV5-4 TGTGCCAGCAGCTTCGGGGCTGAAGCTTTCTTT CASSFGAEAFF
TRBD2 TRBJ2-3 . TRBV3-1/TRBV3-2 TGTGCCAGCAGCCCATCTAGCGGGATAGATACGCAGTATTTT CASSPSSGIDTQYF
TRBD1 TRBJ2-1 . TRBV15 TGTGCCACCAGCAGAGCGCCCAGGGGGACCAATGAGCAGTTCTTC CATSRAPRGTNEQFF
. TRBJ1-2 . TRBV19 TGTGCCAGTAGTATTCAGGAGGGATCTAACTATGGCTACACCTTC CASSIQEGSNYGYTF
. TRBJ1-2 . TRBV7-9 TGTGCCAGCACCCTAACAGGGACGAACTATGGCTACACCTTC CASTLTGTNYGYTF
. TRBJ2-3 . TRBV19 TGTGCCAGTAGTATAACTCTAGCAGATACGCAGTATTTT CASSITLADTQYF
. TRBJ1-5 . TRBV29-1 TGCAGCGGGGGGGAGGGAAGCAATCAGCCCCAGCATTTT CSGGEGSNQPQHF
. TRBJ2-7 . TRBV27 TGTGCCAGCAGTTCAGCGCCAATGGGTAGGGTGCAGTACTTC CASSSAPMGRVQYF
. TRBJ1-5 . TRBV29-1 TGCAGCGTGGGGGACGGAGATCAGCCCCAGCATTTT CSVGDGDQPQHF
TRBD2 TRBJ2-7 . TRBV5-4 TGTGCCAGTTCTTTAGCGGGTGGTTTTGAGCAGTACTTC CASSLAGGFEQYF
. TRBJ2-7 . TRBV7-2 TGTGCCAGCAGCTCCTTGGGGGGAGGCTACGAGCAGTACTTC CASSSLGGGYEQYF
. TRBJ2-3 . TRBV5-1 TGCGCCAGCAGCTTTCGCAGCACAGATACGCAGTATTTT CASSFRSTDTQYF
. TRBJ1-2 . TRBV6-5 TGTGCCAGCAGTTCCGTCGCAGGGTTCTATGGCTACACCTTC CASSSVAGFYGYTF
. TRBJ1-2 . TRBV19 TGTGCCAGTAGTATAGTAGGAGATCCCGGCTACACCTTC CASSIVGDPGYTF
. TRBJ2-7 . TRBV15 TGTGCCACCAGCAGAGATCACGCAGGGGCCTACGAGCAGTACTTC CATSRDHAGAYEQYF
. TRBJ2-7 . TRBV28 TGTGCCAGCAGTTACCCCGGGGGAGGTGGATACGAGCAGTACTTC CASSYPGGGGYEQYF
TRBD1 TRBJ1-2 . TRBV28 TGTGCCAGCAGTTTAGAGGGGGCGCGGCTCGCCTATGGCTACACCTTC CASSLEGARLAYGYTF
TRBD2 TRBJ2-1 . TRBV7-2 TGTGCCAGCAGCTTAGAAGCTAGCGGGGGGCCTACACGTCAGCAGTTCTTC CASSLEASGGPTRQQFF
. TRBJ1-1 once TRBV10-3 TGTGCCATCAGGAGAGAGACATACTCGAACACTGAAGCTTTCTTT CAIRRETYSNTEAFF
. TRBJ1-1 . TRBV7-9 TGTGCCAGCAGCTTATTAGGTCCGAACACTGAAGCTTTCTTT CASSLLGPNTEAFF
TRBD2 TRBJ2-5 . TRBV3-1/TRBV3-2 TGTGCCAGCAGCCACCGGACTAGCGGGGTGGGTGAGACCCAGTACTTC CASSHRTSGVGETQYF